The T cell receptor beta chain described here comes from a study of T cells expressing NK-cell markers. The overall study: The study drew TCR beta repertoires from sorted CD3+CD56+NKG2C+, CD3+CD56+NKG2C- and CD3+CD56-NKG2C+ T cells. Study-wide results and caveats: In a few donors, dominant clonotypes made up about 28.3-65% of CD3+CD56-NKG2C+ cells.

Comment on this clonotype: Its antigen is not identified.

TCRdb reanalyzed the 5' RACE reads, giving one entry per CDR3 protein sequence and no DNA. The sample has approximately 170,000 distinct CDR3 sequences. The sequenced sample was blood T cells: a sorted CD56 or NKG2C T cell subset, CD4+ or CD8+ T cells, or bulk PBMC T cells (not recorded which). The clonotype comes from a man between 18 and 69 years old in good health.

CDR3 sequence reads: CASSYTRGMSGELFF. This chain connects TRBV6-5 to TRBJ2-2; TCRdb's D call of TRBD2 is untestable without DNA. The CDR3 is 15 residues long. CDR1 is MNHEY, CDR2 SVGAGI, per germline.